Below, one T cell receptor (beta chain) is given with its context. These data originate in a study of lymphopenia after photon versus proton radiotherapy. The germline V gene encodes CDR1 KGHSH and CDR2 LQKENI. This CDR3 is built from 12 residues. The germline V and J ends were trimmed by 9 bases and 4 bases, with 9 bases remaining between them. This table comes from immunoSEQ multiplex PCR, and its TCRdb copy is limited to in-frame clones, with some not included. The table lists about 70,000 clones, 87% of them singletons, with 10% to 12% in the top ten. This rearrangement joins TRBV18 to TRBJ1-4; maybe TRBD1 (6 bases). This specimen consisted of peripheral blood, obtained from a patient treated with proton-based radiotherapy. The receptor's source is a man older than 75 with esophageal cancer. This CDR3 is CASRQVNEKLFF. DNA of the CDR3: TGTGCCAGTCGACAGGTTAATGAAAAACTGTTTTTT.